This entry features one T cell receptor (beta chain) sequence. As yet, its antigen is unknown. The PCR made use of 60 Vbeta and 13 Jbeta primers. Data came from immunoSEQ multiplex PCR; TCRdb stores just in-frame clones and leaves some out. The table records about 130,000 clones, 77% of them present only once. The record originates from a study of cytomegalovirus exposure and HLA in healthy donors. Regarding the study as a whole: At a 0.05 false discovery rate, a later analysis found over 15,000 TCR beta sequences to be associated with HLA alleles. Reportedly, a later analysis found an Asian-associated ancestry cluster had fewer N-insertions than the roughly 700-donor mean. The only immune exposure information that was available was CMV serostatus.

Sequencing input: PBMCs. The clonotype was recovered from a male donor in good health and CMV-seropositive.

As DNA, the CDR3 is TGTGCCAGCAGTGACTTCTCAGGGGGCGGCTCGAACACCGGGGAGCTGTTTTTT. It encodes CASSDFSGGGSNTGELFF. The rearrangement links TRBV6-4 to TRBJ2-2; 8 bases are shared with TRBD1. The CDR3 has 18 residues. V lost 1 base to trimming and J lost 0 bases; unmatched junction nucleotides: 7. Germline V gives CDR1 MRHNA, CDR2 SNTAGT.